The 3 T cell receptor beta chains below come from one sample, sequenced in a study of CD8+CD57+ T cells in acquired aplastic anemia. Both TCR beta VDJ combination and CDR3 sequence profiling were carried out. Genomic DNA was the template for this profiling. TCRdb independently ran MiXCR on the reads; one entry per CDR3 protein. The profile shows approximately 270,000 distinct CDR3 sequences, approximately 56% of them singletons. What was sequenced was sorted CD4+, CD8+, or CD8+CD57+ T cells (not recorded which) from PBMCs. These receptors came from a human donor with severe aplastic anemia or a healthy control (not recorded which).

V and J are TRBV20-1 and TRBJ1-2, with a weak D call TRBD1 (5 bases). V lost 6 bases to trimming and J lost 2 bases, with 13 bases between them. Per the germline V gene, CDR1 is DFQATT and CDR2 is SNEGSKA (reference sequence). The CDR3 length is 13 residues. CDR3 coding DNA: TGCAGTGCGTCGGGGGGGGGGAACTATGGCTACACCTTC. Amino acid sequence: CSASGGGNYGYTF.

This clonotype was counted many times. V usage is TRBV6-5 and J usage is TRBJ2-2; D remains ambiguous. CDR1 is MNHEY, CDR2 SVGAGI, per germline. The CDR3 spans 14 residues. V was clipped by 6 bases and J by 1 base, with 9 bases between them. The DNA for the CDR3 is TGTGCCAGCAGGGGTGCAGGGAACACCGGGGAGCTGTTTTTT. It specifies CASRGAGNTGELFF.

V is TRBV7-8 and J is TRBJ1-6, with 8 bases matching TRBD1. The CDR3 length is 17 residues. The junction had 15 bases not matched to a gene; V was cut back by 5 bases and J by 9 bases. CDR1 and CDR2 from the germline V gene are SGHVS and FQNEAQ. The CDR3 region is CASSKYGTGQGGSPLHF. The CDR3 DNA sequence: TGTGCCAGCAGCAAATACGGGACAGGACAAGGCGGTTCACCCCTCCACTTT.